This entry features one T cell receptor (beta chain) sequence. Its specificity is unknown. The germline CDR1 and CDR2 sequences are SSHAT and FNYEAQ (reference sequence). V trimming: 5 bases; J trimming: 2 bases; junction bases outside the gene matches: 18. This CDR3 is 20 amino acids long. Primers for the PCR totalled 60 Vbeta and 13 Jbeta. Some clones are missing from TCRdb's copy, which holds only in-frame ones; the method was immunoSEQ multiplex PCR. Here the sample spans more than 150,000 clones, 65% to 85% being singletons. The data originate from a study of cytomegalovirus exposure and HLA in healthy donors. The study, taken as a whole, reports: According to an earlier analysis, most TCR beta V segments yielded productive rearrangements about 90% or about 30% of the time. Later analysis placed DRB1 highest and HLA-C lowest in TCR association rates, which differed by HLA locus.

This rearrangement joins TRBV7-7 to TRBJ1-5; 10 nucleotides match TRBD1. Sequencing was carried out using PBMCs. The TCR was taken from a girl between 10 and 17 years old in good health and CMV-seropositive. This chain's CDR3 is CASSASEGTGDGLGNQPQHF. In DNA form, the CDR3 reads TGTGCCAGCAGCGCTTCTGAGGGGACAGGGGATGGTTTGGGCAATCAGCCCCAGCATTTT. The entire variable domain, with the rest obtained from reference TRBV7-7 and TRBJ1-5, is as follows: GAGVSQSPRYKVTKRGQDVTLRCDPISSHATLYWYQQALGQGPEFLTYFNYEAQPDKSGLPSDRFSAERPEGSISTLTIQRTEQRDSAMYRCASSASEGTGDGLGNQPQHFGDGTRLSIL.